This T cell receptor beta chain was profiled in a study of early T cells in non-severe SARS-CoV-2 infection. This clonotype came up a few times. A read error may be the cause here, since a much bigger clone is one base away. This CDR3 region has 13 residues. V lost 2 bases, J lost 1 base, and 6 bases lay in between. Germline V gene sequence: CDR1 SGHRS, CDR2 YFSETQ. Each cDNA molecule carried a unique molecular identifier. TCRdb re-analysed the 5' RACE reads in MiXCR, keeping a single row per CDR3 protein. Of tens of thousands of distinct CDR3 sequences listed, 12% were seen once; the top ten hold about 2.5%.

This specimen consisted of whole blood, obtained at baseline. This clonotype was obtained from an adult who was a healthcare worker with PCR-confirmed SARS-CoV-2 infection or an uninfected control (not recorded which). The genes are TRBV5-1 and TRBJ1-1; D gene ambiguous. CDR3 DNA: TGCGCCAGCAGCTTCGACGGGAACACTGAAGCTTTCTTT. This sequence encodes CASSFDGNTEAFF.